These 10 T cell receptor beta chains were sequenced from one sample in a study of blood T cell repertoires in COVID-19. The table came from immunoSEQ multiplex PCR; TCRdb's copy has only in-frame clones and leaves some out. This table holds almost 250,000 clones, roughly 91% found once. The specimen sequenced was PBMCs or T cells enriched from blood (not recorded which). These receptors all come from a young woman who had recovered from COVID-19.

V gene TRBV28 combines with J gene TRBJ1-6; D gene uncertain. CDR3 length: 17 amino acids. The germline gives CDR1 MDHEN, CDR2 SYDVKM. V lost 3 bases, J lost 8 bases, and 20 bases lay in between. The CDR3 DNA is TGTGCCAGCAGTTTTAGCGTGGGAGGAGATGGGGATTCACCCCTCCACTTT. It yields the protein CASSFSVGGDGDSPLHF.

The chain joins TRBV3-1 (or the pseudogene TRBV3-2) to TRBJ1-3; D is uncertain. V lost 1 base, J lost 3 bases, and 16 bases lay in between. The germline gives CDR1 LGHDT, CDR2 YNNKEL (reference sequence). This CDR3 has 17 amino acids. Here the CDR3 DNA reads TGTGCCAGCAGCCAAGTGCCTGGCAGGTCCGGTGGAAACACCATATATTTT. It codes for CASSQVPGRSGGNTIYF.

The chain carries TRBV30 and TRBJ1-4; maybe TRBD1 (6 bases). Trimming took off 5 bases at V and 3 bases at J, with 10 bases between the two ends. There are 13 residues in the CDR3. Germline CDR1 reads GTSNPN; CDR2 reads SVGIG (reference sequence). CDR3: CAWGRGANEKLFF. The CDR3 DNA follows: TGTGCCTGGGGCAGGGGAGCTAATGAAAAACTGTTTTTT.

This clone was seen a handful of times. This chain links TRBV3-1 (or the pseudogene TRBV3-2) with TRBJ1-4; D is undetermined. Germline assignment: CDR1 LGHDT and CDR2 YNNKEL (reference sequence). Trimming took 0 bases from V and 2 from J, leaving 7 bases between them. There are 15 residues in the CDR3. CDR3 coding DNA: TGTGCCAGCAGCCAAGATGCAGCGACTAATGAAAAACTGTTTTTT. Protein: CASSQDAATNEKLFF.

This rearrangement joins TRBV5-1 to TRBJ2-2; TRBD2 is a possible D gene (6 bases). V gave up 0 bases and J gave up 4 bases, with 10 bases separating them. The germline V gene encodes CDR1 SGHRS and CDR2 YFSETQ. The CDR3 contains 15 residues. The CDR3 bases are TGCGCCAGCAGCTTGGGGCAGGGAGGCACCGGGGAGCTGTTTTTT. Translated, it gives CASSLGQGGTGELFF.

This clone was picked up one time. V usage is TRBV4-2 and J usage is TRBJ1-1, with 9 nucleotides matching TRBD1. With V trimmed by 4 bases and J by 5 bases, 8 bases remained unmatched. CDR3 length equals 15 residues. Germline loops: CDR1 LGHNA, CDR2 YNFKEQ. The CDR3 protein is CASSLGQGLGTEAFF. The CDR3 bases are TGTGCCAGCAGCCTGGGACAGGGACTGGGGACTGAAGCTTTCTTT.

The CDR3 region has the DNA TGCAGCGTTGACGGCGGGGGAGGAAACACCATATATTTT. Amino acid sequence: CSVDGGGGNTIYF. The V and J genes are TRBV29-1 and TRBJ1-3; D is perhaps TRBD1 (5 bases). This CDR3 spans 13 amino acids. V was trimmed by 3 bases and J by 4 bases, leaving 10 bases between them. Germline CDR1 reads SQVTM; CDR2 reads ANQGSEA.

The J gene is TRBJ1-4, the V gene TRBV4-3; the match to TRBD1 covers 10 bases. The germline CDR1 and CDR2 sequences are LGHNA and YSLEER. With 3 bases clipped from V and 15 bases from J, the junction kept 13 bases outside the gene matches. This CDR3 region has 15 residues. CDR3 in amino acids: CASSQGTGDLRSVFF. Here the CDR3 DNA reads TGCGCCAGCAGCCAGGGGACAGGGGATTTAAGGAGTGTGTTTTTT.

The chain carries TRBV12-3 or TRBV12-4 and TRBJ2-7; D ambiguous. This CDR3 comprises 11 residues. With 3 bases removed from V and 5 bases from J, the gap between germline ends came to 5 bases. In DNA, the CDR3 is TGTGCCAGCAGTTTTTCTCACGAGCAGTACTTC. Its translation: CASSFSHEQYF.

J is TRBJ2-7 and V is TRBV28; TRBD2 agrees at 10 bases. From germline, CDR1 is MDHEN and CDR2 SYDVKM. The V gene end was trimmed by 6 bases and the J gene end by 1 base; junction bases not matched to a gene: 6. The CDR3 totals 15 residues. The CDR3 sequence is CASRTQREGSYEQYF. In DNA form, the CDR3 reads TGTGCCAGCAGGACCCAGCGGGAGGGGTCCTACGAGCAGTACTTC.